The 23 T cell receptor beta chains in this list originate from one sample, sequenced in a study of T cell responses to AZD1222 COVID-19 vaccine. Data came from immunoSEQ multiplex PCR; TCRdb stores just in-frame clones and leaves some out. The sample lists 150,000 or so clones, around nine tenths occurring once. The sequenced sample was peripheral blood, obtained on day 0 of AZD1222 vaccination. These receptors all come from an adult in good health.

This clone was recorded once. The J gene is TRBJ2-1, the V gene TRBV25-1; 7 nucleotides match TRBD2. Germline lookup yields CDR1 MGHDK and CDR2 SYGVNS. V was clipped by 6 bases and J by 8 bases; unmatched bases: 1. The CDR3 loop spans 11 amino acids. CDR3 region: CASRGLDEQFF. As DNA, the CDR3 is TGTGCCAGCAGAGGACTAGATGAGCAGTTCTTC.

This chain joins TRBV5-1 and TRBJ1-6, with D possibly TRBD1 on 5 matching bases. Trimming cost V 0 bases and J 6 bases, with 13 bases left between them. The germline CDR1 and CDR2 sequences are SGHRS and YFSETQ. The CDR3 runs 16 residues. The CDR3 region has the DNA TGCGCCAGCAGCTTGGACAGCCCGGGGCGTAATTCACCCCTCCACTTT. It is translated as CASSLDSPGRNSPLHF.

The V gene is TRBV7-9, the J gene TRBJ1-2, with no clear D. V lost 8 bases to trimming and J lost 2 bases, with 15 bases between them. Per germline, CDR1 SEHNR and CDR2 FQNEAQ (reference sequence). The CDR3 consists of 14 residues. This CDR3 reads CASGGGRVNYGYTF. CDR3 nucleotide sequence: TGTGCCAGCGGCGGCGGAAGGGTGAACTATGGCTACACCTTC.

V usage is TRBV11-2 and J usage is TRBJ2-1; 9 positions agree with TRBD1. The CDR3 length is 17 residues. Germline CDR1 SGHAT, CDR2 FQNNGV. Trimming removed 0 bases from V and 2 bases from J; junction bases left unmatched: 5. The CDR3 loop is CASSLDVGQGTYNEQFF. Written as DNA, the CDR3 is TGTGCCAGCAGCTTAGATGTGGGACAGGGCACCTACAATGAGCAGTTCTTC.

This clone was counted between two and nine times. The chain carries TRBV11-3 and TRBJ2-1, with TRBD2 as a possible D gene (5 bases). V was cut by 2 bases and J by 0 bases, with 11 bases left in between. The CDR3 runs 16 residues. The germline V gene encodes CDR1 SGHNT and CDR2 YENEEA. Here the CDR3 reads CASSLFPGSSYNEQFF. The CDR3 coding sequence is TGTGCCAGCAGCTTATTCCCGGGAAGCTCCTACAATGAGCAGTTCTTC.

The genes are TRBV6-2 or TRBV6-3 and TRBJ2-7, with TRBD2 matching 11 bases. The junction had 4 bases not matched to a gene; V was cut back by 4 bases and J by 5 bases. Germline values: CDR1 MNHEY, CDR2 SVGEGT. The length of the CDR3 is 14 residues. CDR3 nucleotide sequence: TGTGCCAGCAGTTTTAGCGGGAGGGCCCACGAGCAGTACTTC. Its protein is CASSFSGRAHEQYF.

The CDR3 nucleotides are TGTGCCAGCAGTGAAGACTCTCCCGGGACTAGCGGTACCTCCGCATACTACGAGCAGTACTTC. Its translation is CASSEDSPGTSGTSAYYEQYF. The V and J genes are TRBV2 and TRBJ2-7, with TRBD2 identical over 11 bases. This CDR3 is built from 21 residues. The junction had 20 bases not matched to a gene; V was cut back by 1 base and J by 3 bases. Germline CDR1 SNHLY, CDR2 FYNNEI.

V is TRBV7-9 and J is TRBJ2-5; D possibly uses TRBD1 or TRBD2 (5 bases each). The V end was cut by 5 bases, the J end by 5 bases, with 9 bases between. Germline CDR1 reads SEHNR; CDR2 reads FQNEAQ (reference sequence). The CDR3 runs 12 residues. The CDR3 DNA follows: TGTGCCAGCAGCCGAGGGGTTGAGACCCAGTACTTC. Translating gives CASSRGVETQYF.

This CDR3 is CASSQERASGMDEQYF. CDR3 coding DNA: TGCGCCAGCAGCCAGGAACGAGCTAGCGGGATGGATGAGCAGTACTTC. V usage is TRBV4-1 and J usage is TRBJ2-7, with TRBD2 identical over 9 bases. V dropped 3 bases and J dropped 7; count of bases not matched to a gene: 13. The CDR3 runs 16 residues. Germline CDR1 is MGHRA and CDR2 is YSYEKL.

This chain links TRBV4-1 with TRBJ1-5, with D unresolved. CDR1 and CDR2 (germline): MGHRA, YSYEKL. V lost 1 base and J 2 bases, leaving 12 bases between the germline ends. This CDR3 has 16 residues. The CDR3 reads CASSQAGSWGNQPQHF. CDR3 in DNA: TGCGCCAGCAGCCAAGCAGGTTCGTGGGGCAATCAGCCCCAGCATTTT.

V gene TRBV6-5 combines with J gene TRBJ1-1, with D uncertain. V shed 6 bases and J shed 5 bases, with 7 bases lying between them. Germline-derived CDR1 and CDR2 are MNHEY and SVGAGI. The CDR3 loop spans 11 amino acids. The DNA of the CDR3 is TGTGCCAGCAGGCTGGGTACTGAAGCTTTCTTT. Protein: CASRLGTEAFF.

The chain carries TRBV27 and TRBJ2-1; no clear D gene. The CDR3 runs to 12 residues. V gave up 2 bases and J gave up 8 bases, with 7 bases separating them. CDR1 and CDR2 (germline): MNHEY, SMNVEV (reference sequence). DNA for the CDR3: TGTGCCAGCAGTTTAGTCGCGGATGAGCAGTTCTTC. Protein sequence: CASSLVADEQFF.

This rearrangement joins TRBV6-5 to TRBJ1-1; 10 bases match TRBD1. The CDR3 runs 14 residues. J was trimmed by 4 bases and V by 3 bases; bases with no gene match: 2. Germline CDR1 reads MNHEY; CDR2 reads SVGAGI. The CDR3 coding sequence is TGTGCCAGCAGTTATGGGGACAGGGGCACTGAAGCTTTCTTT. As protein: CASSYGDRGTEAFF.

The CDR3 protein is CASSLPPRNTIYF. The CDR3 region has the DNA TGTGCCAGCAGCTTACCGCCCAGAAACACCATATATTTT. This rearrangement joins TRBV7-9 to TRBJ1-3; no firm D call. The CDR3 sequence is 13 residues long. The germline V and J ends were trimmed by 2 bases and 5 bases, with 7 bases remaining between them. Germline V gene data show CDR1 as SEHNR and CDR2 as FQNEAQ (reference sequence).

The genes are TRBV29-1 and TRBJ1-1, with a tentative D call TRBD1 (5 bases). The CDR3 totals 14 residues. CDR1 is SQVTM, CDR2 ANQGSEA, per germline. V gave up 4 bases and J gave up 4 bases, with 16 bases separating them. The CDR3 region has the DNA TGCAGCGTTGGGCGCCGGGGCCGGGGCACTGAAGCTTTCTTT. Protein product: CSVGRRGRGTEAFF.

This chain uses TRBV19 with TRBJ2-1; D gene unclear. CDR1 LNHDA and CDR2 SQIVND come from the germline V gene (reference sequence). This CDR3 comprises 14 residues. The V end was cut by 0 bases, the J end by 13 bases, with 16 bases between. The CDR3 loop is CASSIDPSSANQFF. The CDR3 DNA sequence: TGTGCCAGTAGTATAGACCCCTCAAGCGCCAATCAGTTCTTC.

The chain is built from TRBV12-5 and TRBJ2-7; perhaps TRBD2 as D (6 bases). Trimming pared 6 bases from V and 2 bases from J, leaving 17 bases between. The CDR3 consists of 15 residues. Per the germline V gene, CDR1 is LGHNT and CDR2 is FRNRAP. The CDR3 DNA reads TGTGCTAGTGGCCTAGGACTACCATCTGCCTACGAGCAGTACTTC. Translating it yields CASGLGLPSAYEQYF.

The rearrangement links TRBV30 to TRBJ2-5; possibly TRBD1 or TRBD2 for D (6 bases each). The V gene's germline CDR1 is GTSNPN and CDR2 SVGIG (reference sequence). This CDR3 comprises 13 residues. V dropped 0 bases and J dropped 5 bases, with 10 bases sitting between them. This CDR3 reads CAWSVGGFETQYF. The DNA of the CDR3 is TGTGCCTGGAGTGTAGGGGGGTTCGAGACCCAGTACTTC.

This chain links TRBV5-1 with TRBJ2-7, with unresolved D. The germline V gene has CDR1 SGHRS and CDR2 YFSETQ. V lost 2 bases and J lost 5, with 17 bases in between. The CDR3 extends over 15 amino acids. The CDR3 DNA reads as TGCGCCAGCAGCTTAGGAACCGGAGTGGGCCACGAGCAGTACTTC. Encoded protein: CASSLGTGVGHEQYF.

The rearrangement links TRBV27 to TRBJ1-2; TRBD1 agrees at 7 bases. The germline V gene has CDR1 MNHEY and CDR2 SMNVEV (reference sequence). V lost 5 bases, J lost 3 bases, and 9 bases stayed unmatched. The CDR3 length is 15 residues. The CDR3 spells CASSPGDREYYGYTF. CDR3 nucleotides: TGTGCCAGCAGTCCAGGGGACAGAGAATACTATGGCTACACCTTC.

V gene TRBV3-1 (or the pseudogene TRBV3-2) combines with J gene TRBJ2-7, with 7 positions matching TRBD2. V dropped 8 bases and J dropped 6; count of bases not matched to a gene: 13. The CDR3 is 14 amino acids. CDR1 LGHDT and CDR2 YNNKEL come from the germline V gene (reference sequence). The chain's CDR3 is CASASGTTQGEQYF. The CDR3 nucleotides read TGTGCCAGCGCCTCCGGGACTACTCAGGGCGAGCAGTACTTC.

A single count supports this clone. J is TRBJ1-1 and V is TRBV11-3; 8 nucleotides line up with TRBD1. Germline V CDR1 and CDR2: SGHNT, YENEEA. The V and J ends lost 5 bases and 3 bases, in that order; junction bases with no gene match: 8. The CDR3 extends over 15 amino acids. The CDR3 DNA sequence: TGTGCCAGCAGCGCAACAGGGGGGAAGGACACTGAAGCTTTCTTT. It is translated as CASSATGGKDTEAFF.

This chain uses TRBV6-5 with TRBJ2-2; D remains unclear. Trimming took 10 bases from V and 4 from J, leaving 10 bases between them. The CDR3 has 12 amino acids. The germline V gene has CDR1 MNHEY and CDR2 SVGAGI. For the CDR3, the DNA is TGTGCCATCCACACAGCCACCGGGGAGCTGTTTTTT. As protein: CAIHTATGELFF.